This is a list of T cell receptor beta chains from one sample in a study of blood T cells in healthy people across ages. TCRdb re-called the 5' RACE reads through MiXCR, storing one row per CDR3 protein. The sample shows more than 900,000 distinct CDR3 sequences, 25% to 30% of them seen only once. These data also featured in a second study, about T cells of mothers and their children.

The sequenced material came from blood. Receptors were obtained from a woman aged 40 to 50 in good health. Both conserved end residues are part of each CDR3. Each record gives: J gene, V gene, clone size, D gene, CDR3 protein, CDR3 DNA. The D gene is left open where the match is weak. Size values are once, few and many counts, or a class for expanded clones, and some rows have none.

>TRBJ2-1|TRBV7-6|few|NA
CASSSPLNRVNNEQFF
TGTGCCAGCAGCTCCCCCTTGAATAGGGTGAACAATGAGCAGTTCTTC
>TRBJ2-1|TRBV12-3/TRBV12-4|few|NA
CASSSTGRQFF
TGTGCCAGCAGTTCGACAGGCAGGCAGTTCTTC
>TRBJ1-2|TRBV6-4|few|TRBD1
CASMVLGQSVFYGYTF
TGTGCCAGCATGGTACTGGGACAGAGCGTCTTCTATGGCTACACCTTC
>TRBJ2-5|TRBV5-5|many|NA
CASSLVWAIQETQYF
TGTGCCAGCAGCTTGGTTTGGGCTATCCAAGAGACCCAGTACTTC
>TRBJ2-7|TRBV9|many|TRBD2
CASSPTPGGEQYF
TGTGCCAGCAGCCCCACCCCGGGGGGCGAGCAGTACTTC
>TRBJ1-5|TRBV20-1|NA|NA
CSARIDSNQPQHF
TGCAGTGCCAGAATCGATAGCAATCAGCCCCAGCATTTT
>TRBJ2-7|TRBV11-1|many|NA
CASSRSGASSYEQYF
TGTGCCAGCAGCCGCTCCGGGGCGAGCTCCTACGAGCAGTACTTC
>TRBJ2-1|TRBV20-1|NA|NA
CSAMDRAVYNEQFF
TGCAGTGCTATGGACCGGGCGGTCTACAATGAGCAGTTCTTC
>TRBJ1-1|TRBV3-1|once|NA
CASSQDLRRDTEAFF
TGTGCCAGCAGCCAAGATCTACGGCGGGACACTGAAGCTTTCTTT
>TRBJ1-4|TRBV29-1|many|NA
CSVRASANEKLFF
TGCAGCGTTCGGGCCTCGGCTAATGAAAAACTGTTTTTT
>TRBJ2-7|TRBV20-1|NA|TRBD2
CSARDLGLAGGLGEQYF
TGCAGTGCTAGAGATTTGGGACTAGCGGGGGGATTGGGCGAGCAGTACTTC
>TRBJ1-1|TRBV9|NA|TRBD1
CASSVVGDSYTEAFF
TGTGCCAGCAGCGTGGTTGGGGACAGTTACACTGAAGCTTTCTTT
>TRBJ2-5|TRBV27|NA|TRBD2
CASKRLAAQETQYF
TGTGCCAGCAAGAGACTAGCGGCTCAAGAGACCCAGTACTTC
>TRBJ2-5|TRBV7-9|many|NA
CASDETQYF
TGTGCCAGCGATGAGACCCAGTACTTC